Included here is one TCR beta chain sequence, with context. The antigen is not known. CDR1 GTSNPN and CDR2 SVGIG come from the germline V gene (reference sequence). J gave up 3 bases and V 0 bases, and 7 bases lay outside the gene matches. The CDR3 loop spans 17 amino acids. CD8 memory merged CD45RO+ cells and CCR7-negative CD45RA+ TemRA cells into one population. An even split of each subset's genomic DNA across several immunoSEQ plates was performed. TCRdb's table, derived via immunoSEQ multiplex PCR, lists solely in-frame clones and lacks some. This table has 100,000 or so clones, approximately 70% appearing once. The data were taken from a study of shared clonotypes between healthy human individuals. On the study more broadly: Three men and two women, aged 18 to 49, were donors.

Study results and caveats: Few donors restricted represented genetic and exposure-history diversity.

The rearrangement uses TRBV30 and TRBJ2-2; 10 nucleotides match TRBD2. This TCR was sampled from a woman aged 30 to 39 in good health. Material: memory CD8+ T cells sorted from blood. The sample's subset: CD45RO+ cells pooled with CCR7-negative TemRA cells. In nucleotides, the CDR3 is TGTGCCTGGAGTGTAAAAAGGCTAGCGGGGGACACCGGGGAGCTGTTTTTT. Translating gives CAWSVKRLAGDTGELFF.